This T cell receptor beta chain was found in a study of blood T cell repertoires in COVID-19. Across the whole study: The United States, Italy and Spain provided the acute and convalescent COVID-19 samples. PBMCs, B-cell-depleted T cells, or T cells were the source of the cDNA or gDNA that made up the material.

This CDR3 is built from 11 residues. CDR1 is SGHAT and CDR2 is FQNNGV in the germline V gene. V was cut by 2 bases and J by 6 bases, with 3 bases left in between. This clone was detected a few times. Other DNA sequences in this sample translate to the same CDR3. In the original analysis: From reference gene primer amplification, estimates of nucleated cell counts were derived. Measured with immunoSEQ multiplex PCR; TCRdb has only the in-frame clones, and not every one. D and trimming were read from the DNA, whereas the V and J calls and clone size are those reported in that table. The sample holds roughly 380,000 clones, approximately 77% seen once.

The sequenced sample consisted of peripheral blood. The sequence was obtained from a human donor with acute or convalescent COVID-19. The donor label of this sample is uncertain. The chain employs TRBV11-2 and TRBJ2-3; D remains unclear. The CDR3 nucleotides are TGTGCCAGCAGCTTACGGGATACGCAGTATTTT. Translation gives CASSLRDTQYF.